This TCR beta chain was captured by sequencing in a study of technical replicates of blood from a handful of donors. The V gene's germline CDR1 is SGHAT and CDR2 FQNNGV. Germline trimming cut 3 bases from V and 2 bases from J; bases unmatched to any gene: 4. This CDR3 has 15 residues. This clone came up once. The assay was immunoSEQ multiplex PCR, and TCRdb's table has in-frame clones only and misses some. This table holds 84,000 or so clones, 93% found once. The chain employs TRBV11-2 and TRBJ2-3; 8 bases are shared with TRBD2. The sample consisted of T cells isolated from PBMCs. The sequence was collected from a human donor in good health. CDR3 DNA: TGTGCCAGCAGCTTCCGGACTAGCTACACAGATACGCAGTATTTT. Its protein product is CASSFRTSYTDTQYF. Filled out from reference TRBV11-2 and TRBJ2-3, the complete variable domain reads EAGVAQSPRYKIIEKRQSVAFWCNPISGHATLYWYQQILGQGPKLLIQFQNNGVVDDSQLPKDRFSAERLKGVDSTLKIQPAKLEDSAVYLCASSFRTSYTDTQYFGPGTRLTVL.